One and the same sample provided the 18 T cell receptor beta chains below, sequenced in a study of lymphopenia after photon versus proton radiotherapy. Here immunoSEQ multiplex PCR was the method, and the copy in TCRdb shows in-frame clones only, minus some. There are about 39,000 clones in the sample; 80% to 95% occur only once, and approximately 16% lies in the top ten. The material was peripheral blood, obtained from a patient treated with photon-based radiotherapy. These receptors all stem from a man between 60 and 70 years old with cholangiocarcinoma.

V and J are TRBV28 and TRBJ2-3, with 14 bases matching TRBD2. This CDR3 contains 15 residues. The germline V gene has CDR1 MDHEN and CDR2 SYDVKM. With V trimmed by 5 bases and J by 7 bases, 5 bases remained unmatched. The DNA of the CDR3 is TGTGCCAGCAGTCTGACTAGCGGGGGGGCGAATACGCAGTATTTT. Translation: CASSLTSGGANTQYF.

This chain connects TRBV7-9 to TRBJ2-1; D unclear. The V and J ends lost 7 bases and 6 bases respectively, with 10 bases between them. Germline CDR1 SEHNR, CDR2 FQNEAQ (reference sequence). The CDR3 consists of 12 residues. The CDR3 nucleotides are TGTGCCAGCAACGTTACCCCCAATGAGCAGTTCTTC. It is translated as CASNVTPNEQFF.

The table lists this clone with a count of one. V is TRBV10-3 and J is TRBJ1-2; possible D gene TRBD1, 6 bases. Trimming removed 6 bases from V and 1 base from J, with 18 bases in between. In germline, CDR1 is ENHRY, CDR2 SYGVKD. The CDR3 totals 16 residues. The CDR3 nucleotides read TGTGCCATCAGGGGAGACAGAGGGGGTGATAACTATGGCTACACCTTC. This gives the protein CAIRGDRGGDNYGYTF.

The CDR3 here is CASSLPTGETEAFF. The CDR3 nucleotides are TGCGCCAGCAGCCTCCCGACAGGGGAAACTGAAGCTTTCTTT. This chain uses TRBV5-1 with TRBJ1-1; 8 nucleotides agree with TRBD1. Germline V gives CDR1 SGHRS, CDR2 YFSETQ. This CDR3 is 14 amino acids long. With V trimmed by 4 bases and J by 5 bases, 7 bases remained unmatched.

The V call is TRBV29-1, the J call TRBJ2-7, with 9 bases fitting TRBD1. After removal of 7 bases from V and 3 bases from J, the junction contained 7 bases not matched to a gene. There are 13 residues in the CDR3. Germline assignment: CDR1 SQVTM and CDR2 ANQGSEA. For the CDR3, the DNA is TGCAGCGCCCGGACAGGGGCGGACTACGAGCAGTACTTC. This gives the protein CSARTGADYEQYF.

This chain uses TRBV7-2 with TRBJ2-7, with 7 bases matching TRBD1. Germline-derived CDR1 and CDR2 are SGHTA and FQGNSA. The CDR3 length is 18 residues. The V gene end was trimmed by 1 base and the J gene end by 0 bases; junction bases not matched to a gene: 12. CDR3 bases: TGTGCCAGCAGCTTAGATTGGGCACTCCGGGACAGCTCCTACGAGCAGTACTTC. As protein: CASSLDWALRDSSYEQYF.

The chain couples TRBV14 to TRBJ2-5; no clear D. The CDR3 covers 13 residues. Trimming removed 4 bases at V and 1 base at J, with 7 bases between. The V gene's germline CDR1 is SGHDN and CDR2 FVKESK. The CDR3 sequence is CASSLEVQETQYF. The CDR3 nucleotides are TGTGCCAGCAGCCTTGAGGTCCAAGAGACCCAGTACTTC.

V and J are TRBV6-6 and TRBJ2-5; no clear D. Germline V CDR1 and CDR2: MNHNY, SVGAGI (reference sequence). Trimming took 6 bases from V and 4 from J, leaving 3 bases between them. This CDR3 contains 10 residues. For the CDR3, the DNA is TGTGCCAGCAGACTAGAGACCCAGTACTTC. It encodes CASRLETQYF.

V and J are TRBV5-4 and TRBJ2-4; the D gene is possibly TRBD2 (5 bases). Germline V lookup: CDR1 SGHNT, CDR2 YYREEE (reference sequence). This CDR3 has 14 residues. V was clipped by 1 base and J by 2 bases, with 7 bases between them. The CDR3 reads CASSLSGTKNIQYF. CDR3 nucleotides: TGTGCCAGCAGCTTGTCGGGGACCAAAAACATTCAGTACTTC.

This chain joins TRBV2 and TRBJ2-2; no clear D gene. The CDR3 extends over 15 amino acids. CDR1 is SNHLY, CDR2 FYNNEI, per germline. V gave up 3 bases and J gave up 0 bases, with 8 bases separating them. The DNA for the CDR3 is TGTGCCAGCAGTGAGGTCAGATCGAACACCGGGGAGCTGTTTTTT. Translated, it gives CASSEVRSNTGELFF.

The rearrangement uses TRBV9 and TRBJ2-7; D not certain. V gave up 0 bases and J gave up 3 bases, with 10 bases separating them. CDR3 length equals 14 residues. CDR1 SGDLS and CDR2 YYNGEE come from the germline V gene. Written as DNA, the CDR3 is TGTGCCAGCAGCGTAGTAGGCTCGAGCTACGAGCAGTACTTC. Its translation: CASSVVGSSYEQYF.

This clone was counted a few times. V gene TRBV21-1 combines with J gene TRBJ2-1; the tabulated D call, TRBD1, remains unverified against the DNA. TRBV21-1 is a documented pseudogene. This CDR3 is built from 18 residues. CDR3: CASSKASMTGSPIEEQFF. The CDR3 bases are TGTGCCAGCAGCAAAGCATCAATGACAGGGTCCCCTATTGAAGAGCAGTTCTTC.

The chain links TRBV7-9 to TRBJ2-1; D possibly corresponds to TRBD2 (5 bases). V gave up 4 bases and J gave up 12 bases, with 16 bases separating them. Germline V gene sequence: CDR1 SEHNR, CDR2 FQNEAQ (reference sequence). This CDR3 contains 13 residues. This CDR3 is CASSSDTAAGQFF. In nucleotides, the CDR3 is TGTGCCAGCAGCTCAGACACAGCTGCGGGGCAGTTCTTC.

The chain uses TRBV25-1 and TRBJ2-1; D possibly corresponds to TRBD2 (5 bases). V was shortened by 1 base and J by 1 base, with 8 bases between the two germline ends. The CDR3 sequence is 15 residues long. Germline values: CDR1 MGHDK, CDR2 SYGVNS. The CDR3 is CASSESLASYNEQFF. CDR3 sequence (DNA): TGTGCCAGCAGTGAATCCCTAGCTTCCTACAATGAGCAGTTCTTC.

V gene TRBV4-3 combines with J gene TRBJ1-2; TRBD1 agrees at 7 bases. The CDR3 runs 15 residues. The J segment lost 2 bases and the V segment lost 1 base, leaving 4 bases of the junction unmatched. The germline gives CDR1 LGHNA, CDR2 YSLEER. The CDR3 DNA follows: TGCGCCAGCAGCCAAGGGGGGACAGAGAACTATGGCTACACCTTC. It is translated as CASSQGGTENYGYTF.

V usage is TRBV6-1 and J usage is TRBJ2-2; D tentatively fits TRBD1 or TRBD2 (5 bases each). In germline, CDR1 is MNHNS, CDR2 SASEGT. The CDR3 runs to 13 residues. Trimming took off 8 bases at V and 3 bases at J, with 10 bases between the two ends. CDR3 DNA sequence: TGTGCCAGCCGGGGCAGGGACACCGGGGAGCTGTTTTTT. Its protein is CASRGRDTGELFF.

The CDR3 here is CASSNSGYNGYTF. The DNA for the CDR3 is TGTGCCAGTAGTAATTCGGGGTACAATGGCTACACCTTC. The genes are TRBV19 and TRBJ1-2; D is undetermined. In germline, CDR1 is LNHDA, CDR2 SQIVND (reference sequence). The V end lost 4 bases, the J end lost 6 bases, and 12 bases lay between the germline ends. The CDR3 is 13 amino acids.

The V and J genes are TRBV19 and TRBJ2-2; no firm D call. Between the trimmed V and J ends, which lost 3 bases and 0 bases, there was a span of 8 bases. The CDR3 loop spans 15 amino acids. Germline V gene data show CDR1 as LNHDA and CDR2 as SQIVND (reference sequence). This CDR3 is CASSIVVANTGELFF. The CDR3 nucleotides are TGTGCCAGTAGTATTGTGGTTGCGAACACCGGGGAGCTGTTTTTT.